This T cell receptor (beta chain) was recorded in a study of cytomegalovirus exposure and HLA in healthy donors. General study findings and limits: In a later analysis, TCR beta V- and J-gene trimming showed a link to a missense DCLRE1C variant. The authors enumerated over 150 TCR beta chains as linked to cytomegalovirus. It was taken for granted in presence/absence analyses that sequencing depth across donors was roughly uniform.

Germline CDR1 and CDR2: GTSNPN and SVGIG (reference sequence). This CDR3 comprises 15 residues. Trimming removed 3 bases from V and 0 bases from J, with 12 bases in between. This clone was seen a handful of times. Antigen: not known. Researchers ran the PCR with 60 Vbeta and 13 Jbeta primers. Sequencing was performed with immunoSEQ multiplex PCR; in TCRdb, only in-frame clones are kept and a portion is missing. Of roughly 98,000 clones in the sample, 60% to 80% were seen once. The sample comprised PBMCs. V and J are TRBV30 and TRBJ1-5; D uncertain. The sequence was obtained from a middle-aged man in good health and CMV-seronegative. The CDR3 nucleotides read TGTGCCTGGAGGACACACGGAAATAGCAATCAGCCCCAGCATTTT. It codes for CAWRTHGNSNQPQHF.